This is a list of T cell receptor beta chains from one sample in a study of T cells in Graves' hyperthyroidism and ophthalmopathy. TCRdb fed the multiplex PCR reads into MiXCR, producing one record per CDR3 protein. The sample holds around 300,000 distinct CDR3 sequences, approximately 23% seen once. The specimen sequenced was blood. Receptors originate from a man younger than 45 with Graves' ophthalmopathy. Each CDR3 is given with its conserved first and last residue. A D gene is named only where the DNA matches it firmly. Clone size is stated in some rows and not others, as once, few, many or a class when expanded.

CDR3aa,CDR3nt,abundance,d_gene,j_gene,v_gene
CASSRSGSTEAFF,TGCGCCAGCAGCCGGTCAGGGTCCACTGAAGCTTTCTTT,many,-,TRBJ1-1,TRBV5-1
CTTGLLGTEAFF,TGCACCACAGGGCTTTTGGGGACTGAAGCTTTCTTT,few,-,TRBJ1-1,TRBV29-1
CASSLGRFTDTQYF,TGTGCCAGCAGCTTGGGACGATTCACAGATACGCAGTATTTT,few,-,TRBJ2-3,TRBV5-5
CASSAVRTVAFF,TGTGCCAGCAGCGCAGTTAGAACCGTAGCTTTCTTT,many,-,TRBJ1-1,TRBV28
CASRSGSLNEQFF,TGTGCCAGCAGGTCAGGCTCCCTCAATGAGCAGTTCTTC,many,-,TRBJ2-1,TRBV5-5
CASTLGGENTEAFF,TGCGCAAGCACCCTGGGGGGGGAGAACACTGAAGCTTTCTTT,many,-,TRBJ1-1,TRBV5-1
CASSVSWDRRFHF,TGTGCCAGCAGTGTCTCCTGGGACAGACGCTTCCACTTT,few,TRBD1,TRBJ1-6,TRBV28
CASSPQSIDTGELFF,TGTGCCAGCAGCCCGCAGTCCATCGACACCGGGGAGCTGTTTTTT,few,-,TRBJ2-2,TRBV7-2
CASSHHGDRAMNTEAFF,TGTGCCAGCAGCCATCATGGGGACAGGGCGATGAACACTGAAGCTTTCTTT,few,TRBD1,TRBJ1-1,TRBV27
CAISSQRGYNEQFF,TGTGCCATTAGTTCCCAGCGGGGGTACAATGAGCAGTTCTTC,many,TRBD2,TRBJ2-1,TRBV6-2/TRBV6-3
CSVWKDRVQETQYF,TGCAGCGTTTGGAAAGACAGGGTCCAAGAGACCCAGTACTTC,-,TRBD1,TRBJ2-5,TRBV29-1
CATSKELSRAQAEAFF,TGTGCCACCAGCAAAGAGCTGTCGAGGGCCCAGGCTGAAGCTTTCTTT,many,-,TRBJ1-1,TRBV15
CASSSDSFSYEQYF,TGTGCCAGCAGCTCCGACAGCTTCTCCTACGAGCAGTACTTC,many,-,TRBJ2-7,TRBV3-1
CASSAPGQGYYGYTF,TGTGCCAGCAGTGCCCCGGGACAGGGTTACTATGGCTACACCTTC,-,TRBD1,TRBJ1-2,TRBV27
CASSWGIDGTGSGLNTEAFF,TGCGCCAGCAGCTGGGGGATAGACGGGACAGGGAGTGGATTGAACACTGAAGCTTTCTTT,many,TRBD1,TRBJ1-1,TRBV5-1
CASSPPRAGAGTYEQYF,TGCGCCAGCAGCCCTCCGCGGGCGGGAGCCGGAACCTACGAGCAGTACTTC,-,TRBD2,TRBJ2-7,TRBV5-1
CSVRDRESNQPQHF,TGCAGCGTTCGGGACAGGGAAAGCAATCAGCCCCAGCATTTT,-,TRBD1,TRBJ1-5,TRBV29-1
CSATPGPKAFF,TGCAGTGCTACCCCCGGCCCCAAGGCTTTCTTT,-,-,TRBJ1-1,TRBV20-1
CASSPRQGIDSPLHF,TGTGCCAGCAGCCCTAGACAGGGGATTGATTCACCCCTCCACTTT,many,TRBD1,TRBJ1-6,TRBV11-2
CASSQDGYTDTQYF,TGTGCCAGCAGCCAAGATGGGTACACAGATACGCAGTATTTT,many,-,TRBJ2-3,TRBV3-1
CASRGGSQNTGELFF,TGCGCCAGCAGGGGGGGATCTCAGAACACCGGGGAGCTGTTTTTT,few,-,TRBJ2-2,TRBV5-1
CASSPTGWYQETQYF,TGTGCCAGCAGTCCGACAGGGTGGTACCAAGAGACCCAGTACTTC,many,TRBD1,TRBJ2-5,TRBV3-1
CASRGTGTINPYEQYF,TGTGCCAGCAGGGGTACTGGGACAATAAACCCTTACGAGCAGTACTTC,few,-,TRBJ2-7,TRBV12-3/TRBV12-4
CASSQVRGIEAFF,TGTGCCAGCAGCCAAGTGAGGGGGATTGAAGCTTTCTTT,-,-,TRBJ1-1,TRBV3-1
CASSEAGPKTQYF,TGTGCCAGCAGTGAAGCTGGACCTAAGACCCAGTACTTC,many,-,TRBJ2-5,TRBV2
CASSYGGSNTEAFF,TGTGCCAGCAGTTACGGGGGGTCGAACACTGAAGCTTTCTTT,-,-,TRBJ1-1,TRBV6-6
CSVEAEAGELFF,TGCAGCGTTGAAGCGGAGGCCGGGGAGCTGTTTTTT,-,-,TRBJ2-2,TRBV29-1
CASSYGLRAYEQYF,TGTGCCAGCAGTTACGGGCTCAGGGCCTACGAGCAGTACTTC,few,-,TRBJ2-7,TRBV28
CASSGGTANYGYTF,TGTGCCAGCAGCGGCGGGACGGCTAACTATGGCTACACCTTC,few,-,TRBJ1-2,TRBV6-1
CSARKMDRASYEQYF,TGCAGCGCTCGTAAGATGGACAGGGCTTCTTACGAGCAGTACTTC,-,TRBD1,TRBJ2-7,TRBV29-1
CASRGGGTKNIQYF,TGTGCCAGCAGGGGAGGGGGGACTAAAAACATTCAGTACTTC,-,-,TRBJ2-4,TRBV28
CASSFGRVSTDTQYF,TGCGCCAGCAGCTTCGGGCGGGTTAGCACAGATACGCAGTATTTT,-,-,TRBJ2-3,TRBV5-1
CASSAPGTSGGFYNEQFF,TGTGCCAGCAGCGCTCCCGGGACTAGCGGAGGTTTTTACAATGAGCAGTTCTTC,-,TRBD2,TRBJ2-1,TRBV7-2
CASSLAGGLYEQYF,TGTGCCAGCAGCCTCGCGGGAGGCCTCTACGAGCAGTACTTC,-,TRBD2,TRBJ2-7,TRBV5-6
CASSQEATSSYNEQFF,TGTGCCAGCAGCCAAGAAGCGACAAGCTCCTACAATGAGCAGTTCTTC,many,-,TRBJ2-1,TRBV3-1
CASSWPLAGGYNEQFF,TGTGCCAGCAGTTGGCCTCTAGCGGGAGGCTACAATGAGCAGTTCTTC,-,TRBD2,TRBJ2-1,TRBV6-2/TRBV6-3
CASSPTRLPSYNEQFF,TGTGCCAGCAGCCCAACTAGGTTGCCCAGCTACAATGAGCAGTTCTTC,many,-,TRBJ2-1,TRBV9
CASSSAFVGQARSGANVLTF,TGTGCCAGCAGTTCCGCATTTGTGGGACAGGCCCGCTCTGGGGCCAACGTCCTGACTTTC,once,TRBD1,TRBJ2-6,TRBV27
CASSPRGGHLGNQPQHF,TGTGCCAGCAGTCCCCGGGGGGGTCACTTGGGAAATCAGCCCCAGCATTTT,many,-,TRBJ1-5,TRBV2
CASTGAFADGANVLTF,TGCGCCAGCACAGGGGCCTTCGCTGATGGGGCCAACGTCCTGACTTTC,few,-,TRBJ2-6,TRBV5-1
CASSPLTGATEAFF,TGTGCCAGCAGCCCTTTAACAGGGGCCACTGAAGCTTTCTTT,many,TRBD1,TRBJ1-1,TRBV3-1
CASSRQTSGYSYNEQFF,TGTGCCAGCTCACGACAGACTAGCGGGTACTCCTACAATGAGCAGTTCTTC,-,TRBD2,TRBJ2-1,TRBV18